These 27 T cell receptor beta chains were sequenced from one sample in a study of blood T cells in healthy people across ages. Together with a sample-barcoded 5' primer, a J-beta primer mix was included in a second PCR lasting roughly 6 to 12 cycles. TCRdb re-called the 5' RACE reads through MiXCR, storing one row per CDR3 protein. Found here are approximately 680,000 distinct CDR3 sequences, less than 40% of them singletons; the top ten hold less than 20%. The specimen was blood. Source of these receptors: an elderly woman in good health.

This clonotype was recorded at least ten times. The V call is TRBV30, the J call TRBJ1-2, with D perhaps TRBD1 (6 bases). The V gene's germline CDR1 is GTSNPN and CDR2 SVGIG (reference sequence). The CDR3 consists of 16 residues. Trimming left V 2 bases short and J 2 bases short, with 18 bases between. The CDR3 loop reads CAWSPPLTGQNYGYTF. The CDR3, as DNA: TGTGCCTGGAGTCCGCCCCTAACAGGGCAAAACTATGGCTACACCTTC.

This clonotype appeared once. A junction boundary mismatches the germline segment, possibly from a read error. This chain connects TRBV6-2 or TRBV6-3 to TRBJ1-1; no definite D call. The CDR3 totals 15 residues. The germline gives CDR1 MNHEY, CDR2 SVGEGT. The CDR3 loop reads CTSSQTKRMNTEAFF. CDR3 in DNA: TGTACCAGCAGCCAAACAAAACGAATGAACACTGAAGCTTTCTTT.

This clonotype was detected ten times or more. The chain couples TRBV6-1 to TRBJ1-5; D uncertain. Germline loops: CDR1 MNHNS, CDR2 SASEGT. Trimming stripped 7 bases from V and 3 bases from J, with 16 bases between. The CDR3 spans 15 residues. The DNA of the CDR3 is TGTGCCAGCAACGGCGAACGGGGTTTCAATCAGCCCCAGCATTTT. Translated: CASNGERGFNQPQHF.

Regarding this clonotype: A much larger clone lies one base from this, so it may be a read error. CDR3 coding DNA: TGTGCCAGCAGCTTGGGCGGGAGGGATAATTCACCCCTCCACTTT. Protein: CASSLGGRDNSPLHF. The chain carries TRBV5-6 and TRBJ1-6; D unclear. V lost 0 bases to trimming and J lost 5 bases, with 9 bases between them. Germline V gene data show CDR1 as SGHDT and CDR2 as YYEEEE. This CDR3 contains 15 residues.

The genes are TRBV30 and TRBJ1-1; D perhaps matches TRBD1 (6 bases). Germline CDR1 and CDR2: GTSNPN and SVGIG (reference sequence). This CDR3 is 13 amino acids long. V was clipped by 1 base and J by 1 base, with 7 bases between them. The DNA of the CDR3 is TGTGCCTGGAGTGAGGGGGGGAACACTGAAGCTTTCTTT. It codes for CAWSEGGNTEAFF.

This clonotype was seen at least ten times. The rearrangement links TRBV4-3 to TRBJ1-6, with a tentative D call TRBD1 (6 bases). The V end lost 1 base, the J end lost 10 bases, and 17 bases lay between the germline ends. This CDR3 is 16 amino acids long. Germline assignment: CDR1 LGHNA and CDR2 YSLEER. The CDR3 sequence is CASSQGGPRRQSPLHF. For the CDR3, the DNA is TGCGCCAGCAGCCAAGGGGGGCCACGGCGGCAATCACCCCTCCACTTT.

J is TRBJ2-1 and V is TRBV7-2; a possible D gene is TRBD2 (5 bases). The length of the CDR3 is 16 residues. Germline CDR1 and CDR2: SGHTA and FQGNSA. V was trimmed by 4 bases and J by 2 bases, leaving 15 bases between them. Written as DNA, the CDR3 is TGTGCCAGCAGCTCGCGGGCTCTCCGCCCCTACAATGAGCAGTTCTTC. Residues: CASSSRALRPYNEQFF.

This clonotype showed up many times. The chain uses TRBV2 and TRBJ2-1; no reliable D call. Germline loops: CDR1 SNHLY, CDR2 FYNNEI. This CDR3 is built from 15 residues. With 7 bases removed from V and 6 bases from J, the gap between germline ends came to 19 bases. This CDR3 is CASTDGTGPSNEQFF. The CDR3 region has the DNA TGTGCCAGCACCGACGGAACTGGCCCCTCCAATGAGCAGTTCTTC.

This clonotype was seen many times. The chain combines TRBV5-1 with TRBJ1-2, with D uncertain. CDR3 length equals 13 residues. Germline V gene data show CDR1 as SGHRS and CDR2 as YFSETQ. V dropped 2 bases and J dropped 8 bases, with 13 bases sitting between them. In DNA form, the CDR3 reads TGCGCCAGCAGCTTAACGAACCCGGAGGGCTACACCTTC. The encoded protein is CASSLTNPEGYTF.

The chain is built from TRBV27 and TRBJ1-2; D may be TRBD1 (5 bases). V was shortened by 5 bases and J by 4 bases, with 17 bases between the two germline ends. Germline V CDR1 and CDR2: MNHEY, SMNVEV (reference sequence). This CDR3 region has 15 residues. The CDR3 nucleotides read TGTGCCAGCAGTCTGGGACGGGGTCGGTCCTATGGCTACACCTTC. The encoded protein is CASSLGRGRSYGYTF.

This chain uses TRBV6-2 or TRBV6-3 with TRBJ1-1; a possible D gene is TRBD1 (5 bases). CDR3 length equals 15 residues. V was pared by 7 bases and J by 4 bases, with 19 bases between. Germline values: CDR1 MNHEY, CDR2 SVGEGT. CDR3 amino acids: CASTNIPLRVTEAFF. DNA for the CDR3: TGTGCCAGCACGAATATACCACTCAGGGTCACTGAAGCTTTCTTT.

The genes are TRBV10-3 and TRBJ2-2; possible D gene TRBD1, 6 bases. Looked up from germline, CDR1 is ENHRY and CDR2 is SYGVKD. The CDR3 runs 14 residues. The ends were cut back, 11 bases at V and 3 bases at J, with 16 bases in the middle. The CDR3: CAARGGVDTGELFF. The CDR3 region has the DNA TGTGCCGCCCGTGGGGGCGTCGACACCGGGGAGCTGTTTTTT.

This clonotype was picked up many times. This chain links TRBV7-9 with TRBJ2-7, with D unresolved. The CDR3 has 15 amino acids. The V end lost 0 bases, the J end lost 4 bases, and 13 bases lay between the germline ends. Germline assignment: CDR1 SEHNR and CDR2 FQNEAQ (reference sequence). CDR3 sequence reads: CASSLAAVAAYEQYF. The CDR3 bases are TGTGCCAGCAGCTTAGCGGCGGTAGCTGCTTACGAGCAGTACTTC.

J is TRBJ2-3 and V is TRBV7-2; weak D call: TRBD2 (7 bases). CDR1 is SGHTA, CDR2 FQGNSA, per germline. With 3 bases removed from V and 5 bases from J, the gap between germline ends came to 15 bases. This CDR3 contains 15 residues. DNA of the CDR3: TGTGCCAGCAGCTTCCTAGGGGGGGCCAGAGATACGCAGTATTTT. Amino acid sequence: CASSFLGGARDTQYF.

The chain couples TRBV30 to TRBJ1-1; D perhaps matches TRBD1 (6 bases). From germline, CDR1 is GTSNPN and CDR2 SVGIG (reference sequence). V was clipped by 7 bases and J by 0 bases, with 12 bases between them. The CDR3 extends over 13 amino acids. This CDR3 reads CASIGTLNTEAFF. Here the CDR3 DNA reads TGTGCCTCGATTGGGACACTGAACACTGAAGCTTTCTTT.

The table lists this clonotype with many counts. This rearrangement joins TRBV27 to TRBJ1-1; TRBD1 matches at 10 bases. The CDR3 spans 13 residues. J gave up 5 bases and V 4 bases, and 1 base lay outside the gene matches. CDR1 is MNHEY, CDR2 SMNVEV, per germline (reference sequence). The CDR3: CASSWTGGTEAFF. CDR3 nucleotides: TGTGCCAGCAGTTGGACAGGGGGGACTGAAGCTTTCTTT.

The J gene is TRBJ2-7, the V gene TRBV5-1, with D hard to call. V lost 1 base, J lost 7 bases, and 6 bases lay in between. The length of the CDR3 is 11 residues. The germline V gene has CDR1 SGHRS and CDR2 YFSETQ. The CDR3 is CASSLKREQYF. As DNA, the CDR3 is TGCGCCAGCAGCTTGAAGCGTGAGCAGTACTTC.

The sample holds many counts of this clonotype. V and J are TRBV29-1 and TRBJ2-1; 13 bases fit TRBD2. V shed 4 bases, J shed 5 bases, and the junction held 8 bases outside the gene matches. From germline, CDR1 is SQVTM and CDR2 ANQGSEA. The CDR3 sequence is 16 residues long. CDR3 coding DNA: TGCAGCGTTGGGATCGGACTAGCGGGGGTGAACAATGAGCAGTTCTTC. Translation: CSVGIGLAGVNNEQFF.

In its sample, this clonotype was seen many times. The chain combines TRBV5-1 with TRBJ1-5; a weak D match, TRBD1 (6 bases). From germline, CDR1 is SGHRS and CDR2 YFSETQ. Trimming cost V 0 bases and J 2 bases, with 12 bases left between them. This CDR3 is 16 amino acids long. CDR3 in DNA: TGCGCCAGCAGCTTGGGAGACAGGAGTGGCAATCAGCCCCAGCATTTT. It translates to CASSLGDRSGNQPQHF.

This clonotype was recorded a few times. CDR3 loop: CAWRGPDEGYTF. CDR3 DNA sequence: TGTGCCTGGAGGGGACCGGATGAGGGCTACACCTTC. The genes are TRBV30 and TRBJ1-2, with a tentative D call TRBD1 (5 bases). CDR3 length: 12 residues. CDR1 GTSNPN and CDR2 SVGIG come from the germline V gene (reference sequence). Trimming cost V 3 bases and J 8 bases, with 13 bases left between them.

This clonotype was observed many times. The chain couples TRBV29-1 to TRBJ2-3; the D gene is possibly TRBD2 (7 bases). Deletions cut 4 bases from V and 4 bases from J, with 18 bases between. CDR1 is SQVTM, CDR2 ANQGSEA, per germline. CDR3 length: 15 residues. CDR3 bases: TGCAGCGTTGCAGGGTGGGGGGGCCGCCCAGATACGCAGTATTTT. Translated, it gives CSVAGWGGRPDTQYF.

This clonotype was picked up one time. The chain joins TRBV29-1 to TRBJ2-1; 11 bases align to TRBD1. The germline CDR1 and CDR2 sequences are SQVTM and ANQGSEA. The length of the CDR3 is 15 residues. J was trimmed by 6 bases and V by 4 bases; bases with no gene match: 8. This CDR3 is CSVVTGTGGPNEQFF. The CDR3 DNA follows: TGCAGCGTTGTAACCGGGACAGGGGGTCCCAATGAGCAGTTCTTC.

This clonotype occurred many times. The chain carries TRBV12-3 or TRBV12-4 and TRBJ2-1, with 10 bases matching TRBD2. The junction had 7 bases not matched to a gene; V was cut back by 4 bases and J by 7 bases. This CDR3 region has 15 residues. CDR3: CASSWERGGQNEQFF. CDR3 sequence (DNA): TGTGCCAGCAGTTGGGAGCGGGGGGGCCAGAATGAGCAGTTCTTC.

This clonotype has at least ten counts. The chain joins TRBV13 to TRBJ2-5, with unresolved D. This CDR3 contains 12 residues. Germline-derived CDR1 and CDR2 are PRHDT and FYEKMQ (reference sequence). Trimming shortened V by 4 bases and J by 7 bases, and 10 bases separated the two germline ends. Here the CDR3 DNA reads TGTGCCAGCAGCTCGCGTAAAGGGACCCAGTACTTC. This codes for CASSSRKGTQYF.

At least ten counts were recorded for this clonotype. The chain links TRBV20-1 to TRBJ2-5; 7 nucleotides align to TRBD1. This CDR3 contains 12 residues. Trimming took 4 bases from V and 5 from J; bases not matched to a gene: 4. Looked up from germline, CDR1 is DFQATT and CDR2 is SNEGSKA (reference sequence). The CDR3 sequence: CSAIGGAETQYF. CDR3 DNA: TGCAGTGCTATAGGGGGCGCGGAGACCCAGTACTTC.

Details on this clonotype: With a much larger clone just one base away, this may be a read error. The DNA of the CDR3 is TGTGCCACCAGTGATCCCCGAGCGGGGGGGCCTATTGAGCAGTACTTC. This translates into CATSDPRAGGPIEQYF. The rearrangement links TRBV24-1 to TRBJ2-5; 10 nucleotides agree with TRBD2. Trimming at V came to 3 bases and at J to 11 bases, leaving 14 bases not matched to a gene. Germline CDR1 reads KGHDR; CDR2 reads SFDVKD. This CDR3 is built from 16 residues.

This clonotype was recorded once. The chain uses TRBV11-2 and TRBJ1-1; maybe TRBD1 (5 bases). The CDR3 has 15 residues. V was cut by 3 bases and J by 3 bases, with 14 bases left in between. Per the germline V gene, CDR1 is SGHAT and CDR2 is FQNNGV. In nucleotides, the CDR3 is TGTGCCAGCAGCTTCGACGGGGGGAGGTACACTGAAGCTTTCTTT. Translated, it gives CASSFDGGRYTEAFF.